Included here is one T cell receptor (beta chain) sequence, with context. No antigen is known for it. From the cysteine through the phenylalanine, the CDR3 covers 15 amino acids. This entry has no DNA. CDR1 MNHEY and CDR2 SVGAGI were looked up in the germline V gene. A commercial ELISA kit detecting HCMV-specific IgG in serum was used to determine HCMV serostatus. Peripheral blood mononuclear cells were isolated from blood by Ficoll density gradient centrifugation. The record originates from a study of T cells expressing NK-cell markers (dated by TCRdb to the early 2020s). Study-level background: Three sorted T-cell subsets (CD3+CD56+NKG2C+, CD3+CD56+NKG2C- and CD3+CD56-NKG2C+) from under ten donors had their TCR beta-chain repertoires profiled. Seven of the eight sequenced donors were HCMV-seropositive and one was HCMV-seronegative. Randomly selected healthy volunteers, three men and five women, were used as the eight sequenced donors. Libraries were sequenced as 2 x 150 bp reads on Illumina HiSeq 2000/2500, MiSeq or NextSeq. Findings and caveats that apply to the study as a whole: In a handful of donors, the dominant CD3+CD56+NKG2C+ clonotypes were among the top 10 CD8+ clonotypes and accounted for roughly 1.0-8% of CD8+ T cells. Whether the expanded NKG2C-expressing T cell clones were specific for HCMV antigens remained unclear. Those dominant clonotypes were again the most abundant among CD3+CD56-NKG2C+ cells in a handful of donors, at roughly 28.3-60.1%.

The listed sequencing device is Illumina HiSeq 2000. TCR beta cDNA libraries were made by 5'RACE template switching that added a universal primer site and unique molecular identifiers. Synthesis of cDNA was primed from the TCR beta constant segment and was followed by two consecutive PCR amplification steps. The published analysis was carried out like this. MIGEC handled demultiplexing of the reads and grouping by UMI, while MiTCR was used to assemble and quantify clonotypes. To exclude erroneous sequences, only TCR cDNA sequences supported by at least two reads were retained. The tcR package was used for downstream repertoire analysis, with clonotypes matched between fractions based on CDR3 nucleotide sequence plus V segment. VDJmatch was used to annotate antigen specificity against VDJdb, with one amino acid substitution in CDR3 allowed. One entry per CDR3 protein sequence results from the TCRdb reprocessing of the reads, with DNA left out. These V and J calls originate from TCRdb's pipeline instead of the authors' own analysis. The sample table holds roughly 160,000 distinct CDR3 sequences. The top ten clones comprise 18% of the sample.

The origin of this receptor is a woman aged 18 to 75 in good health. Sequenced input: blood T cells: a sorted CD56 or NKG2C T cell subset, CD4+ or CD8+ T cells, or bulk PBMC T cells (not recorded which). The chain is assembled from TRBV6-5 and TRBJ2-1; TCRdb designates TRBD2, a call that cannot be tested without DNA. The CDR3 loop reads CASRLGLAGIDEQFF.